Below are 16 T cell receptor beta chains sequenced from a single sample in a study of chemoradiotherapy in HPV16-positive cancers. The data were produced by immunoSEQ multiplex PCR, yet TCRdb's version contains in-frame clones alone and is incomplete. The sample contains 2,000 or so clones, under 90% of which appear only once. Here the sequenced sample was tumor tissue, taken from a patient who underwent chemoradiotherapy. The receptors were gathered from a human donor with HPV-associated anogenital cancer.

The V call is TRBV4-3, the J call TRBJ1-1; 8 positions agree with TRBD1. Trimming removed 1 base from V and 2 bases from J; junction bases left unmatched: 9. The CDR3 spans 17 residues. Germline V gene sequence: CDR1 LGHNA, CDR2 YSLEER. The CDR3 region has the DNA TGCGCCAGCAGCCAAGTCCAGGGGGCTCGGATTAACACTGAAGCTTTCTTT. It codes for CASSQVQGARINTEAFF.

The CDR3 spells CSVDAGALTREQFF. Written as DNA, the CDR3 is TGCAGCGTTGATGCGGGGGCCCTAACTCGTGAGCAGTTCTTC. The chain uses TRBV29-1 and TRBJ2-1; maybe TRBD2 (7 bases). The CDR3 covers 14 residues. Germline V lookup: CDR1 SQVTM, CDR2 ANQGSEA. The germline V and J ends were trimmed by 3 bases and 9 bases, with 18 bases remaining between them.

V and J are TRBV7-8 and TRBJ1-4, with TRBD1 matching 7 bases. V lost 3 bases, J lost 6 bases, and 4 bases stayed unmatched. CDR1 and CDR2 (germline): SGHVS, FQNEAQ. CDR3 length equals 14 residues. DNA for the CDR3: TGTGCCAGCAGCTTGACAGGGTGGGATGAAAAACTGTTTTTT. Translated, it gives CASSLTGWDEKLFF.

CDR3 sequence (DNA): TGTGCCAGCAGCTCAAGACCCAGTCTCGCCGGGGAGCTGTTTTTT. This sequence encodes CASSSRPSLAGELFF. This rearrangement joins TRBV14 to TRBJ2-2; D gene ambiguous. Germline values: CDR1 SGHDN, CDR2 FVKESK. Trimming shortened V by 5 bases and J by 6 bases, and 16 bases separated the two germline ends. CDR3 size: 15 residues.

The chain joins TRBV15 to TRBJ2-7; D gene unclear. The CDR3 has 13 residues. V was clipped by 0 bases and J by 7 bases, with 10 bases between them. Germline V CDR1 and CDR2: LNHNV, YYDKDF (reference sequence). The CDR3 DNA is TGTGCCACCAGCAGAGAGCCCATGGAAGAGCAGTACGTC. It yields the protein CATSREPMEEQYV.

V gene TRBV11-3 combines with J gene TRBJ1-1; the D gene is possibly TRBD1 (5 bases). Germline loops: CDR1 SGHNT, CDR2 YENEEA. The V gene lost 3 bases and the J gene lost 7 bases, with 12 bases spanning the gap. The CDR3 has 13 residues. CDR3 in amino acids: CASSFYGQSEAFF. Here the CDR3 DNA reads TGTGCCAGCAGCTTTTACGGACAAAGTGAAGCTTTCTTT.

CDR3 DNA: TGCAGCGTTGTACCCGAGTTCTCTCAAGGTGGCTACACCTTC. It codes for CSVVPEFSQGGYTF. V is TRBV29-1 and J is TRBJ1-2; D unclear. CDR1 and CDR2 from the germline V gene are SQVTM and ANQGSEA. V lost 4 bases to trimming and J lost 7 bases, with 19 bases between them. The CDR3 loop spans 14 amino acids.

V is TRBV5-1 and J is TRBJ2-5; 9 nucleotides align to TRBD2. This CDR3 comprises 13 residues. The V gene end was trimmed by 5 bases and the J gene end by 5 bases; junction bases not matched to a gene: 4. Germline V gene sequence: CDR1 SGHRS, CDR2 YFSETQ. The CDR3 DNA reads TGCGCCAGCAGGGGGACTAGCTTGGAGACCCAGTACTTC. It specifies CASRGTSLETQYF.

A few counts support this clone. CDR3 loop: CAWRSGGRGYTF. For the CDR3, the DNA is TGTGCCTGGAGATCAGGGGGAAGGGGCTACACCTTC. The rearrangement links TRBV30 to TRBJ1-2; 7 bases are shared with TRBD1. CDR1 and CDR2 from the germline V gene are GTSNPN and SVGIG (reference sequence). The CDR3 spans 12 residues. Trimming removed 3 bases from V and 8 bases from J; junction bases left unmatched: 6.

The CDR3: CASTSMGVNYGYTF. In DNA, the CDR3 is TGTGCCAGCACCTCGATGGGGGTGAACTATGGCTACACCTTC. The chain couples TRBV2 to TRBJ1-2; D may be TRBD1 (5 bases). Germline CDR1 and CDR2: SNHLY and FYNNEI. V was clipped by 7 bases and J by 2 bases, with 14 bases between them. CDR3 length equals 14 residues.

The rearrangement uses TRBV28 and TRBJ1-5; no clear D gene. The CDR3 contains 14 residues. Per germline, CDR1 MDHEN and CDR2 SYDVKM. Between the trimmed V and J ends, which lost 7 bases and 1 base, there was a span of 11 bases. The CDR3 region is CASTTVPSNQPQHF. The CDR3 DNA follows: TGTGCCAGCACCACGGTTCCGAGCAATCAGCCCCAGCATTTT.

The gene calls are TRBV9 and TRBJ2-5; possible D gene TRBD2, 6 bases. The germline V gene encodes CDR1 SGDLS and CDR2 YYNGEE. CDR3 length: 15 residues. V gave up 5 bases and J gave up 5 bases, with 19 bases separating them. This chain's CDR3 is CASSRTRESGETQYF. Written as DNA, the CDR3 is TGTGCCAGCAGTAGAACCCGGGAGTCGGGGGAGACCCAGTACTTC.

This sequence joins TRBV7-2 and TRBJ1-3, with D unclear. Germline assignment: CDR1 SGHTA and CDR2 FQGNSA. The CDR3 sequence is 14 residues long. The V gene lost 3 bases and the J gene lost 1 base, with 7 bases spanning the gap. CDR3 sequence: CASSFDGSGNTIYF. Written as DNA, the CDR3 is TGTGCCAGCAGCTTTGACGGTTCTGGAAACACCATATATTTT. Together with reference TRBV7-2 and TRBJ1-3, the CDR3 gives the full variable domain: GAGVSQSPSNKVTEKGKDVELRCDPISGHTALYWYRQSLGQGLEFLIYFQGNSAPDKSGLPSDRFSAERTGGSVSTLTIQRTQQEDSAVYLCASSFDGSGNTIYFGEGSWLTVV.

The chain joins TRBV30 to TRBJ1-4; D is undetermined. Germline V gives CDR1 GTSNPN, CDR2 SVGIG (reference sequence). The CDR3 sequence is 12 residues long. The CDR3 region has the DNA TGTGCTCAACATGCAACTAATGAAAAACTGTTTTTT. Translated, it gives CAQHATNEKLFF.

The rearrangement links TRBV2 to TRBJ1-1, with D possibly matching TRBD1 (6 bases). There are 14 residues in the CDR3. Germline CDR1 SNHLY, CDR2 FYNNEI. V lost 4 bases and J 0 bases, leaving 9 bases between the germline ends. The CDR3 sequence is CASSVTGVNTEAFF. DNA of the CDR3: TGTGCCAGCAGTGTGACAGGTGTGAACACTGAAGCTTTCTTT. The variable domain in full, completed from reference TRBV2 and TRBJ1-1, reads EPEVTQTPSHQVTQMGQEVILRCVPISNHLYFYWYRQILGQKVEFLVSFYNNEISEKSEIFDDQFSVERPDGSNFTLKIRSTKLEDSAMYFCASSVTGVNTEAFFGQGTRLTVV.

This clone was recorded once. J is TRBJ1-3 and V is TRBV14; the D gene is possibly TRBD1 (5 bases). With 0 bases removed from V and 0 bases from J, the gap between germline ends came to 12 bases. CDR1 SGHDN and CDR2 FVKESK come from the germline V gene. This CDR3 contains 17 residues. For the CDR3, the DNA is TGTGCCAGCAGCCAAGATATGGGGACTCTCTCTGGAAACACCATATATTTT. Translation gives CASSQDMGTLSGNTIYF.